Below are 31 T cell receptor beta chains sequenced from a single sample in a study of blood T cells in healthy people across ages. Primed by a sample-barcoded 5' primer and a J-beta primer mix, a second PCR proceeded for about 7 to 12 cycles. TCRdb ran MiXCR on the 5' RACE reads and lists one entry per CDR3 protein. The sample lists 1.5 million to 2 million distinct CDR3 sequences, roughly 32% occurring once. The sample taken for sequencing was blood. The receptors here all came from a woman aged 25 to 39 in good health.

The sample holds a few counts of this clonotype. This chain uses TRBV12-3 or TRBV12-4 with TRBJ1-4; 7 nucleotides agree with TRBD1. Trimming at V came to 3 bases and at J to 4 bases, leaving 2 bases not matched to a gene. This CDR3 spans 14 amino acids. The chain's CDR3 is CASSFYRGNEKLFF. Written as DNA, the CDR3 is TGTGCCAGCAGTTTCTACAGGGGTAATGAAAAACTGTTTTTT.

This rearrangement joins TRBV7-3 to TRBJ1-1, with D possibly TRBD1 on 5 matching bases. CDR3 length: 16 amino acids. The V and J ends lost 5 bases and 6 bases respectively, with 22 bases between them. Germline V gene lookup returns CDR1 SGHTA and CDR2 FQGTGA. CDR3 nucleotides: TGTGCCAGCAGCCACTCTCCGGGACCCTTGGGGTCTGAAGCTTTCTTT. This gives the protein CASSHSPGPLGSEAFF.

The CDR3 coding sequence is TGTGCCAGCAGCGTAGGCCGGGACAGACTAGCGGGAGGGGTAGACGAGCAGTACTTC. Protein: CASSVGRDRLAGGVDEQYF. The gene calls are TRBV9 and TRBJ2-7, with 14 bases lining up with TRBD2. CDR1 and CDR2 (germline): SGDLS, YYNGEE. V lost 0 bases to trimming and J lost 5 bases; unmatched junction nucleotides: 13. This CDR3 is 19 amino acids long.

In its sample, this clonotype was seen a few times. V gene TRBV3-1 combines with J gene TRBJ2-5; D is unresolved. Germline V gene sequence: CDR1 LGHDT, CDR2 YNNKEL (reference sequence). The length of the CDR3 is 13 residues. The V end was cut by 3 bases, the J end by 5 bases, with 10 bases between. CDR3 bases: TGTGCCAGCAGCCATGAGAGCCAGGAGACCCAGTACTTC. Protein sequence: CASSHESQETQYF.

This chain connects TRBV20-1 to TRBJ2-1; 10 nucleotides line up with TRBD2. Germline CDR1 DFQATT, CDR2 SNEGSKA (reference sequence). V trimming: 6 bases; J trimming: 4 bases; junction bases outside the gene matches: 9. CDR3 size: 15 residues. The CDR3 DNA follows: TGCAGTGCCCCCCCCCGGACTAGCGGATACAATGAGCAGTTCTTC. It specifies CSAPPRTSGYNEQFF.

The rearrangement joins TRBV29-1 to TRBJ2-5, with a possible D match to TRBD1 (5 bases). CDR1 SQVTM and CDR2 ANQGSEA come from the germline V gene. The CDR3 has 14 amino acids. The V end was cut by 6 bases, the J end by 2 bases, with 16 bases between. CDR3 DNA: TGCAGCGTCCCATGGTGGCAGGGTCAAGAGACCCAGTACTTC. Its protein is CSVPWWQGQETQYF. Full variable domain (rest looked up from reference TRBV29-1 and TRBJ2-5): SAVISQKPSRDICQRGTSLTIQCQVDSQVTMMFWYRQQPGQSLTLIATANQGSEATYESGFVIDKFPISRPNLTFSTLTVSNMSPEDSSIYLCSVPWWQGQETQYFGPGTRLLVL.

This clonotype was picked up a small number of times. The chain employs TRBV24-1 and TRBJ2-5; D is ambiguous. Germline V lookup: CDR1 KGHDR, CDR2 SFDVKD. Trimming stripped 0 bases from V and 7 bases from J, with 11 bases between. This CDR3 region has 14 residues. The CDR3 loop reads CATSDLVSPRTQYF. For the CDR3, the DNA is TGTGCCACCAGTGATTTGGTCAGTCCAAGGACCCAGTACTTC.

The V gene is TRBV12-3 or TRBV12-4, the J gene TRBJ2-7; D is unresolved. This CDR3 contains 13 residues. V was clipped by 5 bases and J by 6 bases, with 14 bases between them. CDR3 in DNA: TGTGCCAGCAGTCCAATAGAAATCCCCGAGCAGTACTTC. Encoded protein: CASSPIEIPEQYF.

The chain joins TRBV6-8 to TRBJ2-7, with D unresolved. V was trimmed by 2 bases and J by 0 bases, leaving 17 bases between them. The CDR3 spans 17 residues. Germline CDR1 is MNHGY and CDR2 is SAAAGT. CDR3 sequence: CASSYICSGSLSYEQYF. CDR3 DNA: TGTGCCAGCAGTTACATCTGTTCTGGGTCCCTCTCCTACGAGCAGTACTTC.

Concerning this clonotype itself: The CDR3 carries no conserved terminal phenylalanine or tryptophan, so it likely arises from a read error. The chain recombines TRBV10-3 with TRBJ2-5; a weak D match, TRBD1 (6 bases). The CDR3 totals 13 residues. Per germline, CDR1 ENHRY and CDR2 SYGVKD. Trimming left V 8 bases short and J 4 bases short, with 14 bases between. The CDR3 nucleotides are TGTGCCATCGGGAAGGGGGATAGAGAGACCCAGTACATC. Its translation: CAIGKGDRETQYI.

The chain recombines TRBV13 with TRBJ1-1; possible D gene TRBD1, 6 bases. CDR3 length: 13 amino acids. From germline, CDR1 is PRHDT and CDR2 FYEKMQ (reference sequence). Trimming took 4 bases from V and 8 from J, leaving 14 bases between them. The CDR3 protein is CASSYSQGREAFF. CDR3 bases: TGTGCCAGCAGCTATTCACAGGGTAGGGAAGCTTTCTTT.

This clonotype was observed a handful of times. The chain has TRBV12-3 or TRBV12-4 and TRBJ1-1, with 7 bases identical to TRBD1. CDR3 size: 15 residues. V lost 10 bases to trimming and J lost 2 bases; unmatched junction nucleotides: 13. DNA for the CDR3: TGTGCCACCCAGGGGGTAGACGGAATTAACACTGAAGCTTTCTTT. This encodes CATQGVDGINTEAFF.

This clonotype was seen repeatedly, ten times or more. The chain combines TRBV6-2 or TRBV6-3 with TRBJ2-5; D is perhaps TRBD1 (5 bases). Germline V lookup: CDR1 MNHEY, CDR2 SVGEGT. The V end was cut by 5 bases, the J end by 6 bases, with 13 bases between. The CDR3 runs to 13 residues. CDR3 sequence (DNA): TGTGCCAGCAGTCCGCAGGGCGCGAAGACCCAGTACTTC. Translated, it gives CASSPQGAKTQYF.

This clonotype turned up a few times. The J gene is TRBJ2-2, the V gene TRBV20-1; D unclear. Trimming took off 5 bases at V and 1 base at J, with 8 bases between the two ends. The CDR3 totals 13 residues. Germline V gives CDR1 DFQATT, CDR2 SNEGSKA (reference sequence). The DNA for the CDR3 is TGCAGTGCTCCGGGTGTGAACACCGGGGAGCTGTTTTTT. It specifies CSAPGVNTGELFF.

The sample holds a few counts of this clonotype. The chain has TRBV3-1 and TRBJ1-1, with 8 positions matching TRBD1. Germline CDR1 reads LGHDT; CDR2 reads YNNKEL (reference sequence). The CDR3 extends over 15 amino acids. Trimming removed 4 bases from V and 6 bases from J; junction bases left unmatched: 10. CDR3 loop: CASSRGQGLASEAFF. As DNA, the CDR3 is TGTGCCAGCAGCCGCGGACAGGGCCTTGCGTCTGAAGCTTTCTTT. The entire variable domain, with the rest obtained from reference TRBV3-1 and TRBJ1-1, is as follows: DTAVSQTPKYLVTQMGNDKSIKCEQNLGHDTMYWYKQDSKKFLKIMFSYNNKELIINETVPNRFSPKSPDKAHLNLHINSLELGDSAVYFCASSRGQGLASEAFFGQGTRLTVV.

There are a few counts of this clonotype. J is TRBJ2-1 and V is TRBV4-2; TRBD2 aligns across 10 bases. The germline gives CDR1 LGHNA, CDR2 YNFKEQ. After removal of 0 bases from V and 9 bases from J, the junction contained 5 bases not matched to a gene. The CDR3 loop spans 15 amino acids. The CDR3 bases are TGTGCCAGCAGCCAAGAAAAGGCTAGCGGGGGTGAGCAGTTCTTC. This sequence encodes CASSQEKASGGEQFF.

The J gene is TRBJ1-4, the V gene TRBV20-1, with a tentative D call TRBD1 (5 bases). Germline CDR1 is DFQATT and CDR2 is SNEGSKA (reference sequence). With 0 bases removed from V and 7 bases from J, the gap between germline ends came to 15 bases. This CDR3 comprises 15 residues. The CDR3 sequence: CSARDRSRGGEKLFF. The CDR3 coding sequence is TGCAGTGCTAGAGATCGATCAAGGGGTGGTGAAAAACTGTTTTTT.

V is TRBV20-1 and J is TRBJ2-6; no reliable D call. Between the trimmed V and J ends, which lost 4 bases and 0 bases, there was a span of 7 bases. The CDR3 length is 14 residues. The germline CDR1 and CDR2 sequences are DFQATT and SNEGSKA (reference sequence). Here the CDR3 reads CSAKQPSGANVLTF. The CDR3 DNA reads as TGCAGTGCTAAGCAGCCCTCTGGGGCCAACGTCCTGACTTTC.

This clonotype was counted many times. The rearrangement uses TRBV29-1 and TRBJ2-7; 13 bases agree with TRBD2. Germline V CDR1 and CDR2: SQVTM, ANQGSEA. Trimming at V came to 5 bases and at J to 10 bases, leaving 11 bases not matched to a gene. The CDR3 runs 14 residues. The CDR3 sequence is CSVQKTGLAGVQYF. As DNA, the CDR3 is TGCAGCGTTCAAAAGACAGGACTAGCGGGAGTACAGTACTTC.

CDR3 protein: CASSLLPAMEQYF. CDR3 DNA sequence: TGTGCCAGCAGCTTGCTCCCGGCGATGGAGCAGTACTTC. The V gene is TRBV5-6, the J gene TRBJ2-7, with D unclear. Germline values: CDR1 SGHDT, CDR2 YYEEEE. CDR3 length: 13 amino acids. V dropped 1 base and J dropped 7 bases, with 12 bases sitting between them.

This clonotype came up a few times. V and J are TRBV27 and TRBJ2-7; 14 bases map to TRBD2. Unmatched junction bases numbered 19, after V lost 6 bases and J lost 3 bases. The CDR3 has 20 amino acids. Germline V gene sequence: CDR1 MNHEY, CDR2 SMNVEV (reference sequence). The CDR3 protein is CASSPPPAKLTSGRVYEQYF. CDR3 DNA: TGTGCCAGCAGCCCCCCACCCGCAAAATTGACTAGCGGGAGGGTCTACGAGCAGTACTTC.

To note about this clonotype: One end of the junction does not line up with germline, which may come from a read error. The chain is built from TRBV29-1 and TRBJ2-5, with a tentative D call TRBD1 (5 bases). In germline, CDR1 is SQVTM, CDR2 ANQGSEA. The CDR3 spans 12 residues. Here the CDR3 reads CSVVWGQETRYF. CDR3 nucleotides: TGCAGCGTTGTATGGGGCCAAGAGACCCGGTACTTC.

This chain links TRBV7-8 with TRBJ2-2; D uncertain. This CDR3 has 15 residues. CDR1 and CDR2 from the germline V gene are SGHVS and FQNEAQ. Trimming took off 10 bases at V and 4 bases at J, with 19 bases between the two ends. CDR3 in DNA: TGTGCCACCCTCCCACGGGTGCAAGGCACCGGGGAGCTGTTTTTT. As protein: CATLPRVQGTGELFF.

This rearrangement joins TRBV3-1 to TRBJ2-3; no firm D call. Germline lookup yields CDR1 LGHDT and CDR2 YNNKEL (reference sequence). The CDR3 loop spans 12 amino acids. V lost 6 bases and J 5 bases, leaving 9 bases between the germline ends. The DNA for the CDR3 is TGTGCCAGCAGTCAGCGACAAGATACGCAGTATTTT. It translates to CASSQRQDTQYF.

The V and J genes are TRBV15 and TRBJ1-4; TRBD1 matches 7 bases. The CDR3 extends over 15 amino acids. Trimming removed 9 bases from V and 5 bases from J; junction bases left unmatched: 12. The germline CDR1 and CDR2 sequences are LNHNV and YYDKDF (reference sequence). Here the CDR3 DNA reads TGTGCCACTGTCGGAAGCACAGGGGTGAATGAAAAACTGTTTTTT. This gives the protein CATVGSTGVNEKLFF. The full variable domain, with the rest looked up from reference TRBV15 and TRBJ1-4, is DAMVIQNPRYQVTQFGKPVTLSCSQTLNHNVMYWYQQKSSQAPKLLFHYYDKDFNNEADTPDNFQSRRPNTSFCFLDIRSPGLGDTAMYLCATVGSTGVNEKLFFGSGTQLSVL.

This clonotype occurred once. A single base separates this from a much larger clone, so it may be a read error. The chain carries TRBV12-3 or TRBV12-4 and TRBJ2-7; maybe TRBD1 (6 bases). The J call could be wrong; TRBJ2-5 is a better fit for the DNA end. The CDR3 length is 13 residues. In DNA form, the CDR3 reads TGTGCCGGCAGTGGGGACAAGCAAGAGACCCAGTACTTC. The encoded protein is CAGSGDKQETQYF.

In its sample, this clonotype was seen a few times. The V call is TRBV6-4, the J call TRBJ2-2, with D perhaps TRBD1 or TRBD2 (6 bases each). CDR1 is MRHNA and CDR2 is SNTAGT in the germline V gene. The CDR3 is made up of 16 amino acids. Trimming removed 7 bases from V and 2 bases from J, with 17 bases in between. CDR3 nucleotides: TGTGCCAGCACCCCCTCTCGGGGGCTAAACACCGGGGAGCTGTTTTTT. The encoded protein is CASTPSRGLNTGELFF.

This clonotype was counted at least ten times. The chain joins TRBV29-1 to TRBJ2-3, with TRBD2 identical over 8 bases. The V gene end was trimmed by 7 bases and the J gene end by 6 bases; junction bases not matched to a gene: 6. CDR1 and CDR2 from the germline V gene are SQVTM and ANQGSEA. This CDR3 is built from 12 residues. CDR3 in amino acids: CSASAGDDTQYF. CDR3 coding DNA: TGCAGCGCTTCAGCGGGAGATGATACGCAGTATTTT.

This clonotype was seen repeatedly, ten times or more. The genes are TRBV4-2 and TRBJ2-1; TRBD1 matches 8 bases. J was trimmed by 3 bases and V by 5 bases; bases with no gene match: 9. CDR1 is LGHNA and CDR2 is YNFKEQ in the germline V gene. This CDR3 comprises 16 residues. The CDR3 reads CASSSNPGGGYNEQFF. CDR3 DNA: TGTGCCAGCAGCTCCAACCCAGGGGGCGGCTACAATGAGCAGTTCTTC.

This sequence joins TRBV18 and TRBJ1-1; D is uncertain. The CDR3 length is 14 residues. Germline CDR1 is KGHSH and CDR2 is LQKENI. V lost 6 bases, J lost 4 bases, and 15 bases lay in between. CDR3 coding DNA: TGTGCCAGCTCTCCCCGGTGGGATGGCACTGAAGCTTTCTTT. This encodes CASSPRWDGTEAFF.

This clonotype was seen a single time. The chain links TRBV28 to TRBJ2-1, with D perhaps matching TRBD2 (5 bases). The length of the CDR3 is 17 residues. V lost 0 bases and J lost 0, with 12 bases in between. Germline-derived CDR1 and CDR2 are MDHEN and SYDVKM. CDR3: CASSLWGAHSSYNEQFF. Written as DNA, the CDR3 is TGTGCCAGCAGTTTATGGGGAGCACACAGCTCCTACAATGAGCAGTTCTTC.